The sequence of this T cell receptor beta chain was determined in a study of blood T cell repertoires in COVID-19. The V end was cut by 2 bases, the J end by 2 bases, with 15 bases between. Germline V gene data show CDR1 as SGDLS and CDR2 as YYNGEE. The CDR3 runs 16 residues. Those designated as exposed participants met a COVID-19 case within 2 weeks before study entry. TCRdb's table, derived via immunoSEQ multiplex PCR, lists solely in-frame clones and lacks some. The sample lists approximately 280,000 clones; roughly 80% were seen once. The rearrangement joins TRBV9 to TRBJ2-3; D call uncertain. The TCR comes from a man between 35 and 55 years old who had been exposed to COVID-19. Sequences were obtained from PBMCs or T cells enriched from blood (not recorded which). CDR3 in amino acids: CASSVSTDIFTDTQYF. Here the CDR3 DNA reads TGTGCCAGCAGCGTTAGTACAGACATATTCACAGATACGCAGTATTTT.